Listed here is a single T cell receptor (beta chain). Its antigen is currently unknown. TCRdb keeps only in-frame clones here, not all; method: immunoSEQ multiplex PCR. The sample includes tens of thousands of clones, roughly 84% seen only once; the top ten take around 0.3%. This entry is derived from a study of OX40 agonist ivuxolimab in advanced cancers. Study details: Those enrolled were approximately 78% male, with a mean age of around 55 years and ages from 23 to 79. General observations from the study: At 0.1 to 3.0 mg/kg and by week 6, clonal expansion occurred in CD4+ and CD8+ blood T cells.

CDR1 MNHEY and CDR2 SMNVEV come from the germline V gene (reference sequence). The CDR3 totals 14 residues. V was clipped by 1 base and J by 6 bases; unmatched bases: 5. The input for sequencing was CD4+ or CD8+ T cells sorted from blood, taken in a trial of the OX40 agonist ivuxolimab. This clonotype was obtained from an adult with an advanced solid tumor such as melanoma, head and neck, liver or kidney cancer. The chain employs TRBV27 and TRBJ1-2; 7 bases agree with TRBD1. CDR3 nucleotide sequence: TGTGCCAGCAGTTTATTAGGGGGCGGAGATGGCTACACCTTC. It codes for CASSLLGGGDGYTF.